This paragraph reports one T cell receptor beta chain. The V gene lost 5 bases and the J gene lost 0 bases, with 14 bases spanning the gap. This CDR3 spans 16 amino acids. Looked up from germline, CDR1 is SGHAT and CDR2 is FQNNGV. Clones were read by immunoSEQ multiplex PCR, and TCRdb kept only the in-frame ones, dropping some. The table has some 350,000 clones, around 90% seen once; the top ten hold about 2.9%. These data come from a study of blood T cell repertoires in COVID-19. V usage is TRBV11-2 and J usage is TRBJ2-1; tentatively, D is TRBD2 (5 bases). Sequencing was performed on peripheral blood. The TCR comes from a human donor in a cohort sampled during active COVID-19. The CDR3 DNA reads as TGTGCCAGCAGCCCCCTTGGGAGAGGCTCCTACAATGAGCAGTTCTTC. Translation gives CASSPLGRGSYNEQFF.